Presented here are 17 T cell receptor beta chains from one specimen sequenced in a study of blood T cell repertoires in COVID-19. The protocol was immunoSEQ multiplex PCR, while the TCRdb copy is restricted to in-frame clones and leaves out a portion. Of about 130,000 clones listed, roughly 80% are singletons. The specimen was peripheral blood. These receptors all stem from a man in his 60s who had recovered from COVID-19.

V usage is TRBV6-2 or TRBV6-3 and J usage is TRBJ2-3, with a weak D call TRBD1 (6 bases). Trimming took 0 bases from V and 0 from J, leaving 16 bases between them. This CDR3 comprises 18 residues. CDR1 is MNHEY, CDR2 SVGEGT, per germline. In nucleotides, the CDR3 is TGTGCCAGCAGTTACTCGATCATAGGGGGACCTAGCACAGATACGCAGTATTTT. Residues: CASSYSIIGGPSTDTQYF.

V is TRBV7-3 and J is TRBJ2-1; TRBD1 is a possible D gene (5 bases). CDR1 and CDR2 from the germline V gene are SGHTA and FQGTGA. The CDR3 extends over 17 amino acids. V lost 5 bases and J 2 bases, leaving 19 bases between the germline ends. CDR3 in DNA: TGTGCCAGCAGCCGCGGCCGTTCCGGACAAGCCTACAATGAGCAGTTCTTC. Amino acid sequence: CASSRGRSGQAYNEQFF.

Comment on this clone: This sample also contains other DNA sequences that code for the same CDR3. V is TRBV7-9 and J is TRBJ2-7; D gene ambiguous. The CDR3 spans 14 residues. The ends were cut back, 1 base at V and 0 bases at J, with 7 bases in the middle. Germline V gene sequence: CDR1 SEHNR, CDR2 FQNEAQ (reference sequence). The CDR3, as DNA: TGTGCCAGCAGCTTAGGCGGTCTCTCCTACGAGCAGTACTTC. This codes for CASSLGGLSYEQYF.

Ten or more counts support this clone. The rearrangement links TRBV5-1 to TRBJ2-1; D gene ambiguous. Deletions cut 4 bases from V and 4 bases from J, with 3 bases between. There are 11 residues in the CDR3. CDR1 and CDR2 (germline): SGHRS, YFSETQ. This CDR3 reads CASSLYNEQFF. The CDR3, as DNA: TGCGCCAGCAGCCTATACAATGAGCAGTTCTTC.

This clone has only one observation. This chain uses TRBV6-5 with TRBJ1-4; D ambiguous. The CDR3 runs to 15 residues. CDR1 is MNHEY, CDR2 SVGAGI, per germline. The ends were cut back, 6 bases at V and 5 bases at J, with 16 bases in the middle. The DNA of the CDR3 is TGTGCCAGCAGCGAGATCCGGGGTTTCAATGAAAAACTGTTTTTT. Amino acid sequence: CASSEIRGFNEKLFF.

The chain is built from TRBV10-3 and TRBJ1-3; D is ambiguous. Looked up from germline, CDR1 is ENHRY and CDR2 is SYGVKD. V gave up 6 bases and J gave up 4 bases, with 16 bases separating them. The CDR3 has 15 residues. CDR3 amino acids: CAIREAADPGNTIYF. The CDR3 DNA follows: TGTGCCATCAGAGAGGCGGCAGATCCGGGAAACACCATATATTTT.

CDR3 nucleotide sequence: TGCGCCAGCAGCCAAGATCCCTTAGACAGGGTCTATGGCTACACCTTC. Encoded protein: CASSQDPLDRVYGYTF. The chain recombines TRBV4-1 with TRBJ1-2; 7 nucleotides line up with TRBD1. After removal of 0 bases from V and 4 bases from J, the junction contained 8 bases not matched to a gene. The germline V gene has CDR1 MGHRA and CDR2 YSYEKL. The CDR3 runs 16 residues.

The chain combines TRBV5-4 with TRBJ1-1; maybe TRBD1 (6 bases). In germline, CDR1 is SGHNT, CDR2 YYREEE (reference sequence). The CDR3 contains 15 residues. V lost 4 bases to trimming and J lost 0 bases, with 13 bases between them. CDR3 protein: CASSGTGFLNTEAFF. DNA for the CDR3: TGTGCCAGCAGCGGAACAGGGTTTTTGAACACTGAAGCTTTCTTT. Full variable domain (missing parts from reference TRBV5-4 and TRBJ1-1): ETGVTQSPTHLIKTRGQQVTLRCSSQSGHNTVSWYQQALGQGPQFIFQYYREEENGRGNFPPRFSGLQFPNYSSELNVNALELDDSALYLCASSGTGFLNTEAFFGQGTRLTVV.

The chain uses TRBV2 and TRBJ2-7, with unresolved D. V was shortened by 6 bases and J by 5 bases, with 8 bases between the two germline ends. The CDR3 extends over 11 amino acids. Germline CDR1 reads SNHLY; CDR2 reads FYNNEI. CDR3 residues: CASRRQDEQYF. CDR3 coding DNA: TGTGCCAGCAGGAGACAAGACGAGCAGTACTTC.

This rearrangement joins TRBV19 to TRBJ2-2; the match to TRBD2 covers 9 bases. With V trimmed by 1 base and J by 4 bases, 7 bases remained unmatched. The CDR3 spans 17 residues. The V gene's germline CDR1 is LNHDA and CDR2 SQIVND (reference sequence). CDR3: CASSIGGSGSVTGELFF. DNA of the CDR3: TGTGCCAGTAGTATAGGCGGTAGCGGGAGCGTCACCGGGGAGCTGTTTTTT. The variable domain in full, with the rest retrieved from reference TRBV19 and TRBJ2-2, is DGGITQSPKYLFRKEGQNVTLSCEQNLNHDAMYWYRQDPGQGLRLIYYSQIVNDFQKGDIAEGYSVSREKKESFPLTVTSAQKNPTAFYLCASSIGGSGSVTGELFFGEGSRLTVL.

The J gene is TRBJ2-5, the V gene TRBV7-8, with TRBD1 identical over 9 bases. Germline values: CDR1 SGHVS, CDR2 FQNEAQ. The CDR3 sequence is 15 residues long. V was clipped by 5 bases and J by 5 bases; unmatched bases: 9. The CDR3 is CASSLGTGLVETQYF. CDR3 coding DNA: TGTGCCAGCAGCCTCGGGACAGGGCTTGTGGAGACCCAGTACTTC.

The rearrangement uses TRBV2 and TRBJ2-1; 7 bases agree with TRBD2. The CDR3 spans 19 residues. The ends lost 7 bases at V and 4 bases at J; junction bases unmatched: 22. Germline loops: CDR1 SNHLY, CDR2 FYNNEI. The CDR3 here is CASTIGNGLTGTKYNEQFF. CDR3 nucleotide sequence: TGTGCCAGCACTATCGGGAACGGTTTAACCGGGACTAAATACAATGAGCAGTTCTTC.

The gene calls are TRBV7-2 and TRBJ2-5; D might be TRBD2 (5 bases). CDR1 and CDR2 from the germline V gene are SGHTA and FQGNSA. The V gene lost 7 bases and the J gene lost 7 bases, with 13 bases spanning the gap. This CDR3 is 12 amino acids long. Here the CDR3 DNA reads TGTGCCAGCACGCTAGCAGTCGGGACCCAGTACTTC. Residues: CASTLAVGTQYF. The variable domain in full, with the rest retrieved from reference TRBV7-2 and TRBJ2-5, is GAGVSQSPSNKVTEKGKDVELRCDPISGHTALYWYRQSLGQGLEFLIYFQGNSAPDKSGLPSDRFSAERTGGSVSTLTIQRTQQEDSAVYLCASTLAVGTQYFGPGTRLLVL.

A few counts support this clone. The V and J genes are TRBV19 and TRBJ1-5; D is unclear. Between the trimmed V and J ends, which lost 8 bases and 6 bases, there was a span of 11 bases. Germline V CDR1 and CDR2: LNHDA, SQIVND (reference sequence). CDR3 length equals 12 residues. CDR3 sequence (DNA): TGTGCCAGTCACGAACGGGGTCAGCCCCAGCATTTT. Translating gives CASHERGQPQHF.

The rearrangement joins TRBV7-2 to TRBJ2-3, with TRBD2 as a possible D gene (7 bases). Germline assignment: CDR1 SGHTA and CDR2 FQGNSA. The CDR3 sequence is 15 residues long. V was trimmed by 8 bases and J by 4 bases, leaving 19 bases between them. CDR3 nucleotide sequence: TGTGCCAGCTTCCTCCACCGGGGGGCCTCAGATACGCAGTATTTT. The encoded protein is CASFLHRGASDTQYF. Drawing the rest from reference TRBV7-2 and TRBJ2-3, the complete variable domain is GAGVSQSPSNKVTEKGKDVELRCDPISGHTALYWYRQSLGQGLEFLIYFQGNSAPDKSGLPSDRFSAERTGGSVSTLTIQRTQQEDSAVYLCASFLHRGASDTQYFGPGTRLTVL.

This clone was counted only a few times. The chain employs TRBV2 and TRBJ1-4; D ambiguous. The CDR3 contains 18 residues. CDR1 and CDR2 from the germline V gene are SNHLY and FYNNEI. Trimming removed 2 bases from V and 0 bases from J, with 16 bases in between. The CDR3 loop is CASSEYTPFGTTNEKLFF. CDR3 nucleotide sequence: TGTGCCAGCAGTGAATACACCCCCTTCGGGACAACTAATGAAAAACTGTTTTTT. Combining the CDR3 with reference TRBV2 and TRBJ1-4 gives the whole variable domain EPEVTQTPSHQVTQMGQEVILRCVPISNHLYFYWYRQILGQKVEFLVSFYNNEISEKSEIFDDQFSVERPDGSNFTLKIRSTKLEDSAMYFCASSEYTPFGTTNEKLFFGSGTQLSVL.

This clone appeared a few times. The chain carries TRBV6-6 and TRBJ1-5; no reliable D call. Germline V gives CDR1 MNHNY, CDR2 SVGAGI (reference sequence). This CDR3 spans 13 amino acids. The germline V and J ends were trimmed by 6 bases and 1 base, with 7 bases remaining between them. The CDR3 DNA reads TGTGCCAGCAGACAAATAAGCAATCAGCCCCAGCATTTT. This sequence encodes CASRQISNQPQHF.